The next 6 T cell receptor beta chains were all read from a single sample in a study of regulatory T cells in long-lasting Graves disease. Arm-PCR of CDR3 regions and iRepertoire HTBI primers were the basis on which TCR beta libraries were built. From the multiplex PCR reads, TCRdb called clonotypes with MiXCR, one entry per CDR3 protein. Seen here are 320,000 or so distinct CDR3 sequences, 18% observed once, and the top ten hold around 36%. Time point here: newly diagnosed GD, antithyroid drugs for less than 3 months. Extracted RNA from PBMCs served as the source of the TCR library. Sequenced here: peripheral blood mononuclear cells (PBMCs), sampled at new diagnosis, from a patient treated with antithyroid drugs. Receptor source: a female donor with Graves disease.

This clonotype has only one observation. V and J are TRBV2 and TRBJ1-1; D is perhaps TRBD1 (5 bases). The V end lost 3 bases, the J end lost 10 bases, and 21 bases lay between the germline ends. Germline V gene data show CDR1 as SNHLY and CDR2 as FYNNEI. This CDR3 has 15 amino acids. The CDR3 DNA reads TGTGCCAGCAGTGACCGGGGGACCTACTCCACAAGAGCTTTCTTT. Translating it yields CASSDRGTYSTRAFF.

This clonotype has ten or more counts. The gene calls are TRBV2 and TRBJ2-3; D gene uncertain. This CDR3 spans 14 amino acids. CDR1 is SNHLY and CDR2 is FYNNEI in the germline V gene. V was cut by 7 bases and J by 3 bases, with 14 bases left in between. The CDR3 loop is CASKISKGTDTQYF. CDR3 DNA sequence: TGTGCCAGCAAGATTAGCAAGGGAACAGATACGCAGTATTTT.

This clonotype was picked up many times. The chain links TRBV2 to TRBJ2-7; D ambiguous. This CDR3 region has 16 residues. Trimming left V 4 bases short and J 5 bases short, with 21 bases between. Looked up from germline, CDR1 is SNHLY and CDR2 is FYNNEI. CDR3 in DNA: TGTGCCAGCAGTGCCTCCGCGCAATTAATTTCCCACGAGCAGTACTTC. This translates into CASSASAQLISHEQYF.

This clonotype came up once. The V call is TRBV7-2, the J call TRBJ1-2; the D gene is possibly TRBD1 (6 bases). Per germline, CDR1 SGHTA and CDR2 FQGNSA. Trimming stripped 6 bases from V and 6 bases from J, with 17 bases between. The CDR3 length is 14 residues. The CDR3 sequence: CASRPSGAGDGYTF. CDR3 nucleotide sequence: TGTGCCAGCAGACCGTCGGGGGCTGGGGATGGCTACACCTTC.

This clonotype appeared many times. The rearrangement uses TRBV18 and TRBJ2-1; 10 positions match TRBD2. With V trimmed by 6 bases and J by 1 base, 3 bases remained unmatched. This CDR3 has 15 amino acids. Germline CDR1 and CDR2: KGHSH and LQKENI. The CDR3 nucleotides read TGTGCCAGCTCCCGAGCGGGAGGGTCCTACAATGAGCAGTTCTTC. It is translated as CASSRAGGSYNEQFF.

For this clonotype: The conserved final phenylalanine or tryptophan is absent from the CDR3, which likely points to a read error. This chain joins TRBV11-3 and TRBJ2-2, with D possibly matching TRBD2 (5 bases). CDR1 and CDR2 from the germline V gene are SGHNT and YENEEA. This CDR3 is 17 amino acids long. CDR3 loop: CASSLMREQLNTGELFY. The CDR3 bases are TGTGCCAGCAGCTTAATGAGGGAACAGCTGAACACCGGCGAGCTGTTTTAT.